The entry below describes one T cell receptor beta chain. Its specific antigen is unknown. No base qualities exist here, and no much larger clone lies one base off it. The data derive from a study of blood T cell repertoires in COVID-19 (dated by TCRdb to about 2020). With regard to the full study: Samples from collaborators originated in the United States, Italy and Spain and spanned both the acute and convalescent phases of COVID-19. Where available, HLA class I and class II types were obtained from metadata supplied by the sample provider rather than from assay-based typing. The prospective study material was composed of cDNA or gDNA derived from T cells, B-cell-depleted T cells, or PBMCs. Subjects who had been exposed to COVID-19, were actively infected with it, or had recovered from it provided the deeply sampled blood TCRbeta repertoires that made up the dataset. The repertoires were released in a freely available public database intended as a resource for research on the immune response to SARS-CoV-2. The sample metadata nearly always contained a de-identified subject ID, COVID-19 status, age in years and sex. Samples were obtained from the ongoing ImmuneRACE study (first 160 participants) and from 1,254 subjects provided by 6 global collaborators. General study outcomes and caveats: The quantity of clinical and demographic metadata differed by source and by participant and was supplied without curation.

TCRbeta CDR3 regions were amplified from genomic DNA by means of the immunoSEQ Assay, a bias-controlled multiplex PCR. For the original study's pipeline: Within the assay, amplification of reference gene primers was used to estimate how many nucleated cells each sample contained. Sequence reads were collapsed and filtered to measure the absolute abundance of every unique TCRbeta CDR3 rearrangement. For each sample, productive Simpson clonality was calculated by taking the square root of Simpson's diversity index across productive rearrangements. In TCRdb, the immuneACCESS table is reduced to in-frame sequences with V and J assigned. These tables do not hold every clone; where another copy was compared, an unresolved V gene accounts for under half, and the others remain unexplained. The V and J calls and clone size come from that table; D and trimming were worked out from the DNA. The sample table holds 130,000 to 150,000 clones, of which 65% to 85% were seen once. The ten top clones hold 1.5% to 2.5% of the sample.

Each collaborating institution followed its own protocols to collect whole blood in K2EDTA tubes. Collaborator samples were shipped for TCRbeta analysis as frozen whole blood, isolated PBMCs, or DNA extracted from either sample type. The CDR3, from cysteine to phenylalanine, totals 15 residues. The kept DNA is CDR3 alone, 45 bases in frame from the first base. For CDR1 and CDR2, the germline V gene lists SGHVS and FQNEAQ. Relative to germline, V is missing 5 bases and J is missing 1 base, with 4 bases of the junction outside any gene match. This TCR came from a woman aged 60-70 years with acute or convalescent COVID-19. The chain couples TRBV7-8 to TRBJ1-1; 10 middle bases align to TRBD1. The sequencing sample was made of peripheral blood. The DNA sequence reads TGTGCCAGCAGCCAACGGGACAGGGGGAACACTGAAGCTTTCTTT. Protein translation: CASSQRDRGNTEAFF. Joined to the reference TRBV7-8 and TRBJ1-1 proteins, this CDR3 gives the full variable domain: GAGVSQSPRYKVAKRGQDVALRCDPISGHVSLFWYQQALGQGPEFLTYFQNEAQLDKSGLPSDRFFAERPEGSVSTLKIQRTQQEDSAVYLCASSQRDRGNTEAFFGQGTRLTVV.